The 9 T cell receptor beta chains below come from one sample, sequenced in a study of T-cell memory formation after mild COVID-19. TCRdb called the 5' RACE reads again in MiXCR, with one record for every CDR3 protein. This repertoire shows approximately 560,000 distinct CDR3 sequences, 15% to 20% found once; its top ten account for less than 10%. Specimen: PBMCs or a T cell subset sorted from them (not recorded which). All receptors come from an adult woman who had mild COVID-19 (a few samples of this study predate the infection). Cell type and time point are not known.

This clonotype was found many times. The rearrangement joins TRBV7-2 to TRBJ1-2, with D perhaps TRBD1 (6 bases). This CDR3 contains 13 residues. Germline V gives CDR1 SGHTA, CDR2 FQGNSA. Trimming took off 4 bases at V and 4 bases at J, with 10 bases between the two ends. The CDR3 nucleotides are TGTGCCAGCAGCTGGACAGCCTCCTATGGCTACACCTTC. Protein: CASSWTASYGYTF. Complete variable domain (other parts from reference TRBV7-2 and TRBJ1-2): GAGVSQSPSNKVTEKGKDVELRCDPISGHTALYWYRQSLGQGLEFLIYFQGNSAPDKSGLPSDRFSAERTGGSVSTLTIQRTQQEDSAVYLCASSWTASYGYTFGSGTRLTVV.

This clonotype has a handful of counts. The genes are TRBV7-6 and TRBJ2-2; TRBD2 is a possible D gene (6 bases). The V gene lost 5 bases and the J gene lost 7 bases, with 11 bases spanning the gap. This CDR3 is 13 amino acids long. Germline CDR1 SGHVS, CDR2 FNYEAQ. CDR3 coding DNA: TGTGCCAGCAGCCTAGGGAGGAGCGGGGAGCTGTTTTTT. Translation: CASSLGRSGELFF. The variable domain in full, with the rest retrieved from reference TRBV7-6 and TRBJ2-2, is GAGVSQSPRYKVTKRGQDVALRCDPISGHVSLYWYRQALGQGPEFLTYFNYEAQQDKSGLPNDRFSAERPEGSISTLTIQRTEQRDSAMYRCASSLGRSGELFFGEGSRLTVL.

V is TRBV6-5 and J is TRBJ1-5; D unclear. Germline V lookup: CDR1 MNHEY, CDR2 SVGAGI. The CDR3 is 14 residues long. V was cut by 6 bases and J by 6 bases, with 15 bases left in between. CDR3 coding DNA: TGTGCCAGCAGCTCGCGGAGTAGGTTTCAGCCCCAGCATTTT. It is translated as CASSSRSRFQPQHF.

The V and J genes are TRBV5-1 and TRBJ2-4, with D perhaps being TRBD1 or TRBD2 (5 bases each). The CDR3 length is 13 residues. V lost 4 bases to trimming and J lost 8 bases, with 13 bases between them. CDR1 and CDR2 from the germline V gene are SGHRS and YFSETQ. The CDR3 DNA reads TGCGCCAGCAGCACGGGGCGATGGGACATTCAGTACTTC. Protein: CASSTGRWDIQYF.

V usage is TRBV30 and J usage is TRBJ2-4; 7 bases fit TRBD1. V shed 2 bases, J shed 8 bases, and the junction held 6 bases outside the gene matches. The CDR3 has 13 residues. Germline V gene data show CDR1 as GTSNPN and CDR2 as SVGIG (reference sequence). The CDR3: CAWSPDRSHIQYF. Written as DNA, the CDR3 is TGTGCCTGGAGTCCGGACAGGTCCCACATTCAGTACTTC.

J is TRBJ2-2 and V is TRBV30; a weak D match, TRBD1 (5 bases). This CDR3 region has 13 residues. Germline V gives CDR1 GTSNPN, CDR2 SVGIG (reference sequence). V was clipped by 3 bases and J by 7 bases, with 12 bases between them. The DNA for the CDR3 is TGTGCCTGGAGGACAGTGTTTTTCGGGGAGCTGTTTTTT. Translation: CAWRTVFFGELFF.

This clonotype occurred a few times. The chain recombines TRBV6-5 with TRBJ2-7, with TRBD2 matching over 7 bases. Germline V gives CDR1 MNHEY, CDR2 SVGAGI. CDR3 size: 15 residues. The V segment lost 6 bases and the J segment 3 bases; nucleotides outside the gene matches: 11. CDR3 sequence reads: CASSRLAERFYEQYF. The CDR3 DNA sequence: TGTGCCAGCAGCCGTCTAGCGGAGAGATTCTACGAGCAGTACTTC.

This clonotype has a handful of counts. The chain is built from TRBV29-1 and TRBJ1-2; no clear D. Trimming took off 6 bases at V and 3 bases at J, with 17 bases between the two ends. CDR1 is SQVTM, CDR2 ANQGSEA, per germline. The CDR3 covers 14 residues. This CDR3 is CSVGSPRLHYGYTF. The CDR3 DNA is TGCAGCGTCGGCAGCCCGAGGCTCCACTATGGCTACACCTTC.

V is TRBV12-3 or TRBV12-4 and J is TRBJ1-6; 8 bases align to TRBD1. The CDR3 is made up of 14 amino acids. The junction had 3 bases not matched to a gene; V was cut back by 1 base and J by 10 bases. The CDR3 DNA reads TGTGCCAGCAGTTTAGAACAGGGGGTGTCACCCCTCCACTTT. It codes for CASSLEQGVSPLHF.